This T cell receptor beta chain was identified during a study of CD8+ T cells in alopecia areata. Study-level background: Severity was scored as percentage of affected scalp area in treated patients.

As to this clone: Antigen: not known.

The treatment here: oral pan-JAK inhibitor, 5-10 mg twice daily. The germline V gene encodes CDR1 GTSNPN and CDR2 SVGIG (reference sequence). The ends were cut back, 5 bases at V and 3 bases at J, with 12 bases in the middle. CDR3 length equals 13 residues. RNA extraction was followed by reverse transcription into cDNA, which acted as the sequencing template. Only in-frame clones appear in the TCRdb table, and some are missing; sequencing was by immunoSEQ multiplex PCR. The sample gives roughly 200,000 clones, approximately 56% of which show up once; 3% to 4% is in the top ten. Whole-study findings and limits: Mouse data revealed clearer TCR sharing than patient data did, a gap possibly tied to HLA. Resident alphabeta T cells of normal skin are also sequenced in scalp samples. Whether baseline CD8+ expansion is linked to response remains uncertain, given a single nonresponder.

The chain employs TRBV30 and TRBJ2-3, with a weak D call TRBD2 (6 bases). This TCR came from a human donor with alopecia areata. The sample was CD4+ T cells sorted from blood, taken at week 4, from a patient treated with tofacitinib. This CDR3 reads CAWGLGRTDTQYF. For the CDR3, the DNA is TGTGCCTGGGGTCTAGGGAGGACAGATACGCAGTATTTT.